Sequencing of this T cell receptor (beta chain) was carried out in a study of beta chain features in type 1 diabetes. Study context: Healthy donors resembled patients in age, gender and cell yields. Study results and limitations: Patients with type 1 diabetes carried fewer insertions and had more deletions at their VDJ junctions. All four CD4+ subsets from Type 1 diabetes patients carried moderately but significantly shorter TCRB CDR3s.

This clone has a handful of counts. What it recognizes is unknown. The isolated RNA, all of it, was reverse transcribed, so expressed TCRB transcripts were what got sequenced. Clones were sequenced by immunoSEQ multiplex PCR, and TCRdb holds only the in-frame ones, with some missing. The sample holds 240,000 or so clones, around 20% seen once. The sequence derives from a woman aged 40 to 50 with type 1 diabetes. The sequencing input was naive CD4+ T cells from blood.

As DNA, the CDR3 is TGTGCCAGCAGCACATGGGAACGGGATCCCCCTCGTGATGAGCAGTTCTTC. This gives the protein CASSTWERDPPRDEQFF. V gene TRBV7-9 combines with J gene TRBJ2-1, with a possible D match to TRBD2 (5 bases). Germline values: CDR1 SEHNR, CDR2 FQNEAQ (reference sequence). This CDR3 is 17 amino acids long. V was trimmed by 5 bases and J by 8 bases, leaving 25 bases between them.